A single sample gave rise to the 26 T cell receptor beta chains below, sequenced in a study of response to subunit inactivated influenza vaccine. TCRdb fed the RT-PCR reads into MiXCR, producing one record per CDR3 protein. Among about 480,000 distinct CDR3 sequences, 25% were seen once, and the ten largest hold approximately 2%. This specimen was CD4+ T cells sorted from PBMCs, taken more than 4 days after vaccination. All receptors derive from a man aged 45-60 years who received an inactivated influenza vaccine.

The table lists this clonotype with a few counts. The chain links TRBV7-2 to TRBJ2-4, with no clear D. The CDR3 covers 13 residues. Germline V gene sequence: CDR1 SGHTA, CDR2 FQGNSA. V lost 1 base and J lost 7, with 8 bases in between. CDR3 coding DNA: TGTGCCAGCAGCTTAGGGACGAGGAACATTCAGTACTTC. It yields the protein CASSLGTRNIQYF.

This clonotype showed up many times. This chain uses TRBV20-1 with TRBJ2-2, with TRBD1 identical over 10 bases. The V gene's germline CDR1 is DFQATT and CDR2 SNEGSKA (reference sequence). Trimming removed 1 base from V and 6 bases from J; junction bases left unmatched: 8. This CDR3 is built from 16 residues. The CDR3 protein is CSARGEGTGDSGELFF. The CDR3 DNA is TGCAGTGCTAGAGGGGAGGGGACAGGGGATTCCGGGGAGCTGTTTTTT.

On this clonotype itself: The junction does not match germline at one end; this may be a read error. J is TRBJ2-1 and V is TRBV7-8, with 8 nucleotides matching TRBD1. Germline V CDR1 and CDR2: SGHVS, FQNEAQ. CDR3 length: 13 residues. As DNA, the CDR3 is TGTGCCAGCAGCCGTACAGGACAGGGAGAGCAGTTCTTT. Amino acids: CASSRTGQGEQFF.

This chain joins TRBV20-1 and TRBJ2-1; TRBD2 agrees at 10 bases. Germline V gene sequence: CDR1 DFQATT, CDR2 SNEGSKA (reference sequence). J was trimmed by 7 bases and V by 6 bases; bases with no gene match: 12. The CDR3 runs 15 residues. The CDR3 loop is CSAFSGTSVVNEQFF. CDR3 nucleotide sequence: TGCAGTGCATTTTCCGGGACTAGCGTTGTGAATGAGCAGTTCTTC.

This chain connects TRBV6-1 to TRBJ1-2, with D unclear. CDR1 is MNHNS and CDR2 is SASEGT in the germline V gene. This CDR3 is built from 13 residues. The V gene lost 6 bases and the J gene lost 8 bases, with 16 bases spanning the gap. CDR3: CASRDGPSRGYTF. The CDR3 nucleotides are TGTGCCAGCAGAGATGGGCCGTCCCGGGGCTACACCTTC.

Remarks on this clonotype: A clone one base away is much larger, so this may be a read error. CDR3 DNA: TGCGCCAGCAGCTTAGCGGGACGGCCGGGAGATACGCAGTATTTT. This gives the protein CASSLAGRPGDTQYF. The V and J genes are TRBV5-1 and TRBJ2-3; 7 bases match TRBD2. The CDR3 has 15 amino acids. Trimming removed 2 bases from V and 5 bases from J; junction bases left unmatched: 8. Germline CDR1 SGHRS, CDR2 YFSETQ.

The gene calls are TRBV5-1 and TRBJ2-7; 9 positions match TRBD1. Looked up from germline, CDR1 is SGHRS and CDR2 is YFSETQ. CDR3 length equals 15 residues. J gave up 4 bases and V 3 bases, and 8 bases lay outside the gene matches. CDR3 in DNA: TGCGCCAGCAGCTCTGGCGGGACAGGGTATTACGAGCAGTACTTC. It yields the protein CASSSGGTGYYEQYF.

This clonotype has only a few counts. The rearrangement joins TRBV4-2 to TRBJ1-1; possible D gene TRBD1, 6 bases. CDR1 and CDR2 (germline): LGHNA, YNFKEQ. CDR3 length: 15 residues. The V end lost 2 bases, the J end lost 3 bases, and 13 bases lay between the germline ends. The CDR3 loop is CASSQRRGGDTEAFF. For the CDR3, the DNA is TGTGCCAGCAGCCAAAGGCGTGGGGGCGACACTGAAGCTTTCTTT.

This clonotype turned up a few times. The CDR3 region has the DNA TGTGCCAGCAGCTTTCGAGACAGGGGGCGGCATCAGCCCCAGCATTTT. This encodes CASSFRDRGRHQPQHF. The chain is built from TRBV12-3 or TRBV12-4 and TRBJ1-5; TRBD1 matches at 10 bases. The trim removed 6 bases at V and 5 bases at J, leaving 10 bases unmatched. CDR3 length: 16 amino acids.

The sample holds many counts of this clonotype. The genes are TRBV12-3 or TRBV12-4 and TRBJ2-7; D is unclear. This CDR3 is built from 12 residues. V was pared by 1 base and J by 5 bases, with 6 bases between. CDR3 sequence: CASSLGLHEQYF. The CDR3 nucleotides are TGTGCCAGCAGTTTAGGTCTACACGAGCAGTACTTC.

The chain uses TRBV6-5 and TRBJ2-7, with 8 bases identical to TRBD2. V was clipped by 0 bases and J by 3 bases; unmatched bases: 4. Germline V gene lookup returns CDR1 MNHEY and CDR2 SVGAGI. The CDR3 loop spans 15 amino acids. The CDR3 loop is CASSYSRGGNYEQYF. As DNA, the CDR3 is TGTGCCAGCAGTTACTCTCGGGGGGGCAACTACGAGCAGTACTTC.

As regards this clonotype: The final CDR3 position lacks the conserved phenylalanine or tryptophan, pointing to a likely read error. The chain couples TRBV5-1 to TRBJ2-1, with 9 bases that match TRBD2. The germline gives CDR1 SGHRS, CDR2 YFSETQ. The CDR3 is 17 amino acids. V dropped 4 bases and J dropped 7; count of bases not matched to a gene: 15. The DNA for the CDR3 is TGCGCCAGCAGCCCTGACACTGGCGGGGGGGCCCAGAATGAGCAGTTCTCC. Encoded protein: CASSPDTGGGAQNEQFS.

In its sample, this clonotype was seen a few times. V and J are TRBV12-3 or TRBV12-4 and TRBJ2-5, with no clear D. Trimming stripped 7 bases from V and 1 base from J, with 7 bases between. The CDR3 contains 12 residues. The CDR3 nucleotides are TGTGCCAGCAAGGGAATCCAAGAGACCCAGTACTTC. Translating gives CASKGIQETQYF.

The chain employs TRBV5-1 and TRBJ1-5, with unresolved D. Trimming cost V 0 bases and J 7 bases, with 17 bases left between them. The CDR3 sequence is 16 residues long. In germline, CDR1 is SGHRS, CDR2 YFSETQ. The CDR3 region is CASSLGPIGGSQPQHF. The CDR3 DNA sequence: TGCGCCAGCAGCTTGGGTCCCATCGGTGGGAGCCAGCCCCAGCATTTT.

The gene calls are TRBV5-1 and TRBJ1-1; 9 nucleotides match TRBD1. V was pared by 9 bases and J by 0 bases, with 9 bases of the junction left unmatched. Germline loops: CDR1 SGHRS, CDR2 YFSETQ. The length of the CDR3 is 15 residues. As DNA, the CDR3 is TGCGCCACTAAAGCGACAGGGGGAATGAACACTGAAGCTTTCTTT. It codes for CATKATGGMNTEAFF.

V gene TRBV7-2 combines with J gene TRBJ2-1, with TRBD2 matching 7 bases. The CDR3 is 16 amino acids. Germline assignment: CDR1 SGHTA and CDR2 FQGNSA. Trimming at V came to 7 bases and at J to 0 bases, leaving 9 bases not matched to a gene. The CDR3 DNA sequence: TGTGCCAGCAACCTCTACCGCGGGAGCTCCTACAATGAGCAGTTCTTC. It translates to CASNLYRGSSYNEQFF.

This clonotype was seen more than once but under ten times. The chain links TRBV20-1 to TRBJ2-1, with 7 nucleotides matching TRBD2. Germline V gene data show CDR1 as DFQATT and CDR2 as SNEGSKA (reference sequence). The CDR3 is made up of 14 amino acids. Trimming removed 7 bases from V and 6 bases from J; junction bases left unmatched: 12. CDR3 in amino acids: CSGSGAGVPNEQFF. In nucleotides, the CDR3 is TGCAGTGGTAGTGGGGCGGGGGTTCCCAATGAGCAGTTCTTC.

This clonotype was observed a handful of times. In nucleotides, the CDR3 is TGCGCCAGCAGCCCCGGCCTAGCGGGGGGGTTAAGAGATACGCAGTATTTT. Protein product: CASSPGLAGGLRDTQYF. V usage is TRBV5-1 and J usage is TRBJ2-3, with 12 bases aligning to TRBD2. This CDR3 is 17 amino acids long. Germline-derived CDR1 and CDR2 are SGHRS and YFSETQ. The J segment lost 5 bases and the V segment lost 4 bases, leaving 11 bases of the junction unmatched.

The chain combines TRBV5-5 with TRBJ2-7, with 9 bases identical to TRBD1. The germline CDR1 and CDR2 sequences are SGHKS and YYEKEE (reference sequence). The CDR3 totals 12 residues. Losses at the gene ends were 9 bases for V and 4 bases for J; bases not matched to a gene: 5. The CDR3 sequence: CATKDRGYEQYF. The DNA of the CDR3 is TGTGCCACCAAGGACAGGGGTTACGAGCAGTACTTC. The whole variable domain, remainder taken from reference TRBV5-5 and TRBJ2-7, is DAGVTQSPTHLIKTRGQQVTLRCSPISGHKSVSWYQQVLGQGPQFIFQYYEKEERGRGNFPDRFSARQFPNYSSELNVNALLLGDSALYLCATKDRGYEQYFGPGTRLTVT.

CDR3: CASSLATSGSRETQYF. In DNA form, the CDR3 reads TGCGCCAGCAGCTTGGCGACTAGCGGCTCTAGGGAGACCCAGTACTTC. The V and J genes are TRBV5-1 and TRBJ2-5, with TRBD2 matching 9 bases. The trim removed 0 bases at V and 5 bases at J, leaving 8 bases unmatched. This CDR3 spans 16 amino acids. Per germline, CDR1 SGHRS and CDR2 YFSETQ.

This clonotype was picked up a small number of times. The rearrangement joins TRBV18 to TRBJ2-2, with 7 bases lining up with TRBD1. The CDR3 runs to 14 residues. V lost 4 bases and J lost 3; bases outside the gene matches: 2. Per germline, CDR1 KGHSH and CDR2 LQKENI. CDR3 nucleotide sequence: TGTGCCAGCTCACGCGGACAGGACACCGGGGAGCTGTTTTTT. It specifies CASSRGQDTGELFF.

This clonotype was observed a few times. The V gene is TRBV5-1, the J gene TRBJ2-7; 11 nucleotides match TRBD2. Germline CDR1 SGHRS, CDR2 YFSETQ. Trimming removed 0 bases from V and 2 bases from J; junction bases left unmatched: 4. There are 16 residues in the CDR3. The CDR3 DNA is TGCGCCAGCAGCTTGGGGACTAGCGGGTTTACCTACGAGCAGTACTTC. Its translation: CASSLGTSGFTYEQYF.

This chain uses TRBV28 with TRBJ2-3; D tentatively reads TRBD1 or TRBD2 (5 bases each). CDR1 and CDR2 from the germline V gene are MDHEN and SYDVKM. Trimming removed 6 bases from V and 0 bases from J, with 19 bases in between. The CDR3 has 17 amino acids. The CDR3 DNA follows: TGTGCCAGCAGCTCCCTCCTCCGGGACCAAAGCACAGATACGCAGTATTTT. It is translated as CASSSLLRDQSTDTQYF.

In this sample, this clonotype turned up many times. The genes are TRBV2 and TRBJ1-5, with 7 bases aligning to TRBD1. Germline values: CDR1 SNHLY, CDR2 FYNNEI. With V trimmed by 8 bases and J by 3 bases, 7 bases remained unmatched. The CDR3 sequence is 14 residues long. The CDR3 here is CASRSGGYNQPQHF. DNA for the CDR3: TGTGCCAGCCGGTCAGGGGGTTACAATCAGCCCCAGCATTTT.

The rearrangement links TRBV7-3 to TRBJ2-3; 12 nucleotides line up with TRBD2. From germline, CDR1 is SGHTA and CDR2 FQGTGA. The CDR3 extends over 17 amino acids. With V trimmed by 2 bases and J by 2 bases, 5 bases remained unmatched. DNA of the CDR3: TGTGCCAGCAGCTTATTGACTAGCGGGAGCTCCACAGATACGCAGTATTTT. Residues: CASSLLTSGSSTDTQYF.

This clonotype was picked up a small number of times. The V and J genes are TRBV7-9 and TRBJ2-1, with a tentative D call TRBD1 (5 bases). The V end was cut by 5 bases, the J end by 9 bases, with 17 bases between. This CDR3 region has 14 residues. The germline gives CDR1 SEHNR, CDR2 FQNEAQ (reference sequence). CDR3 residues: CASSKDGQDGEQFF. The CDR3 bases are TGTGCCAGCAGCAAAGATGGACAAGACGGTGAGCAGTTCTTC.